The 31 T cell receptor beta chains reported below all come from one sample, sequenced in a study of early T cells in non-severe SARS-CoV-2 infection. MiXCR, run by TCRdb on the 5' RACE reads, gives a single entry per CDR3 protein. The sample records roughly 80,000 distinct CDR3 sequences, roughly 10% being singletons. The material was whole blood, obtained at baseline. The receptors were gathered from an adult who was a healthcare worker with PCR-confirmed SARS-CoV-2 infection or an uninfected control (not recorded which).

The chain combines TRBV9 with TRBJ2-6; D assignment may be TRBD1 or TRBD2 (5 bases each). Trimming stripped 0 bases from V and 4 bases from J, with 11 bases between. CDR3 length: 16 amino acids. The germline V gene encodes CDR1 SGDLS and CDR2 YYNGEE. The CDR3: CASSVDAGTGANVLTF. The CDR3 DNA is TGTGCCAGCAGCGTAGATGCTGGGACCGGGGCCAACGTCCTGACTTTC.

The chain carries TRBV9 and TRBJ1-1; D not certain. The CDR3 runs 13 residues. The ends were cut back, 0 bases at V and 3 bases at J, with 6 bases in the middle. Per the germline V gene, CDR1 is SGDLS and CDR2 is YYNGEE. The CDR3 DNA reads TGTGCCAGCAGCGTAGACGTATACACTGAAGCTTTCTTT. Translation: CASSVDVYTEAFF. The variable domain in full, completed from reference TRBV9 and TRBJ1-1, reads DSGVTQTPKHLITATGQRVTLRCSPRSGDLSVYWYQQSLDQGLQFLIQYYNGEERAKGNILERFSAQQFPDLHSELNLSSLELGDSALYFCASSVDVYTEAFFGQGTRLTVV.

The chain combines TRBV5-1 with TRBJ1-1; no definite D call. The length of the CDR3 is 14 residues. Germline CDR1 is SGHRS and CDR2 is YFSETQ. V was shortened by 2 bases and J by 3 bases, with 11 bases between the two germline ends. For the CDR3, the DNA is TGCGCCAGCAGCTTCAGAGGACGGGACACTGAAGCTTTCTTT. The encoded protein is CASSFRGRDTEAFF.

This clonotype was detected many times. V and J are TRBV2 and TRBJ1-1; no clear D. This CDR3 region has 13 residues. Trimming stripped 6 bases from V and 0 bases from J, with 8 bases between. The germline V gene has CDR1 SNHLY and CDR2 FYNNEI. CDR3 protein: CASRGLLNTEAFF. For the CDR3, the DNA is TGTGCCAGCAGGGGCCTTTTGAACACTGAAGCTTTCTTT. The full variable domain, completed using reference TRBV2 and TRBJ1-1, is EPEVTQTPSHQVTQMGQEVILRCVPISNHLYFYWYRQILGQKVEFLVSFYNNEISEKSEIFDDQFSVERPDGSNFTLKIRSTKLEDSAMYFCASRGLLNTEAFFGQGTRLTVV.

At least ten counts were recorded for this clonotype. The chain combines TRBV28 with TRBJ1-1, with D tentatively TRBD1 (5 bases). The germline V gene encodes CDR1 MDHEN and CDR2 SYDVKM. V lost 4 bases and J 5 bases, leaving 8 bases between the germline ends. The CDR3 spans 12 residues. In nucleotides, the CDR3 is TGTGCCAGCAGTTACTCAGGGACTGAAGCTTTCTTT. Its translation is CASSYSGTEAFF.

This clonotype appeared a few times. The V call is TRBV12-3 or TRBV12-4, the J call TRBJ1-5; 7 bases agree with TRBD1. This CDR3 is built from 16 residues. With 6 bases clipped from V and 3 bases from J, the junction kept 11 bases outside the gene matches. CDR3 region: CASSRRTGAINQPQHF. As DNA, the CDR3 is TGTGCCAGCAGCAGACGTACAGGGGCGATCAATCAGCCCCAGCATTTT.

The chain recombines TRBV6-5 with TRBJ2-3, with D maybe TRBD2 (6 bases). Germline loops: CDR1 MNHEY, CDR2 SVGAGI. The CDR3 consists of 16 residues. Trimming stripped 2 bases from V and 1 base from J, with 13 bases between. CDR3 loop: CASSYDAGSRTDTQYF. Here the CDR3 DNA reads TGTGCCAGCAGTTACGATGCGGGGTCCCGCACAGATACGCAGTATTTT.

This clonotype has at least ten counts. V is TRBV9 and J is TRBJ1-3, with unresolved D. Germline CDR1 SGDLS, CDR2 YYNGEE. V lost 0 bases and J 0 bases, leaving 1 base between the germline ends. The CDR3 is 13 residues long. The CDR3 sequence is CASSVGSGNTIYF. Written as DNA, the CDR3 is TGTGCCAGCAGCGTAGGCTCTGGAAACACCATATATTTT.

This clonotype was seen ten or more times. The V gene is TRBV3-1, the J gene TRBJ2-3; D uncertain. Germline V gives CDR1 LGHDT, CDR2 YNNKEL (reference sequence). The V end was cut by 1 base, the J end by 5 bases, with 7 bases between. This CDR3 contains 13 residues. CDR3 in amino acids: CASSQVALDTQYF. The CDR3 DNA is TGTGCCAGCAGCCAAGTCGCCTTAGATACGCAGTATTTT.

The chain has TRBV28 and TRBJ1-2; D remains unclear. The V gene lost 1 base and the J gene lost 1 base, with 1 base spanning the gap. The CDR3 contains 12 residues. Germline loops: CDR1 MDHEN, CDR2 SYDVKM. The CDR3 bases are TGTGCCAGCAGTTTATTTAACTATGGCTACACCTTC. The encoded protein is CASSLFNYGYTF.

The genes are TRBV25-1 and TRBJ2-3; 11 bases are a match to TRBD2. CDR1 and CDR2 from the germline V gene are MGHDK and SYGVNS. With 8 bases clipped from V and 2 bases from J, the junction kept 6 bases outside the gene matches. This CDR3 spans 15 amino acids. CDR3 region: CASRSSGGFTDTQYF. CDR3 DNA: TGTGCCAGCCGCTCTAGCGGGGGGTTCACAGATACGCAGTATTTT.

This clonotype has a count of ten or more. This chain connects TRBV5-1 to TRBJ2-5; no clear D gene. The germline V gene has CDR1 SGHRS and CDR2 YFSETQ. The CDR3 sequence is 14 residues long. Deletions cut 0 bases from V and 4 bases from J, with 10 bases between. In DNA, the CDR3 is TGCGCCAGCAGCTTGGGGTCAGTCCCAGAGACCCAGTACTTC. Amino acid sequence: CASSLGSVPETQYF.

This chain connects TRBV2 to TRBJ1-2, with 10 bases that match TRBD1. Per the germline V gene, CDR1 is SNHLY and CDR2 is FYNNEI. V gave up 6 bases and J gave up 5 bases; unmatched junction bases: 9. The CDR3 extends over 15 amino acids. In nucleotides, the CDR3 is TGTGCCAGCAGAAAGACAGGGGGCACCGGATATGGCTACACCTTC. Amino acids: CASRKTGGTGYGYTF.

The sample holds a few counts of this clonotype. CDR3 DNA sequence: TGTGCCAGCAGTGACGGGCTGCCAGGGGTCACTGAAGCTTTCTTT. Translation: CASSDGLPGVTEAFF. V usage is TRBV2 and J usage is TRBJ1-1; maybe TRBD1 (6 bases). Between the trimmed V and J ends, which lost 3 bases and 4 bases, there was a span of 15 bases. Germline V gives CDR1 SNHLY, CDR2 FYNNEI. The CDR3 loop spans 15 amino acids.

This clonotype was counted between two and nine times. V usage is TRBV9 and J usage is TRBJ2-7; 12 bases map to TRBD1. The CDR3 is 15 residues long. J lost 6 bases, V lost 0 bases, and 4 bases had no gene match. From germline, CDR1 is SGDLS and CDR2 YYNGEE. CDR3 sequence reads: CASSVVGTGGGEQYF. The CDR3 DNA is TGTGCCAGCAGCGTAGTTGGGACAGGGGGCGGCGAGCAGTACTTC. Looking up the rest from reference TRBV9 and TRBJ2-7 gives the full variable domain: DSGVTQTPKHLITATGQRVTLRCSPRSGDLSVYWYQQSLDQGLQFLIQYYNGEERAKGNILERFSAQQFPDLHSELNLSSLELGDSALYFCASSVVGTGGGEQYFGPGTRLTVT.

In its sample, this clonotype was seen many times. The V call is TRBV7-3, the J call TRBJ2-5; D tentatively fits TRBD1 or TRBD2 (5 bases each). The CDR3 loop spans 14 amino acids. Germline V gives CDR1 SGHTA, CDR2 FQGTGA. The V and J ends lost 5 bases and 6 bases respectively, with 16 bases between them. The CDR3 reads CASSLIRGWKTQYF. The CDR3 DNA follows: TGTGCCAGCAGCCTAATTCGGGGCTGGAAGACCCAGTACTTC. The whole variable domain, remainder taken from reference TRBV7-3 and TRBJ2-5, is GAGVSQTPSNKVTEKGKYVELRCDPISGHTALYWYRQSLGQGPEFLIYFQGTGAADDSGLPNDRFFAVRPEGSVSTLKIQRTERGDSAVYLCASSLIRGWKTQYFGPGTRLLVL.

This clonotype was observed a few times. The V call is TRBV12-3 or TRBV12-4, the J call TRBJ2-3; TRBD2 aligns across 12 bases. V was clipped by 7 bases and J by 0 bases; unmatched bases: 8. The CDR3 has 17 amino acids. CDR3 DNA: TGTGCCAGCACCCGGACTAGCGGGGTTCCTAGCACAGATACGCAGTATTTT. Amino acid sequence: CASTRTSGVPSTDTQYF.

This clonotype came up a few times. The chain recombines TRBV6-1 with TRBJ2-2, with no clear D. The V gene lost 3 bases and the J gene lost 1 base, with 9 bases spanning the gap. CDR1 and CDR2 from the germline V gene are MNHNS and SASEGT. This CDR3 is 15 amino acids long. In DNA form, the CDR3 reads TGTGCCAGCAGTGACTGGCGGCGGAACACCGGGGAGCTGTTTTTT. Amino acid sequence: CASSDWRRNTGELFF.

The genes are TRBV19 and TRBJ1-2; a weak D match, TRBD1 (6 bases). V lost 5 bases to trimming and J lost 0 bases, with 22 bases between them. This CDR3 is 18 amino acids long. Germline values: CDR1 LNHDA, CDR2 SQIVND (reference sequence). The CDR3 coding sequence is TGTGCCAGTAGTCGGAGTTTTATCTGGACAGAAGCTAACTATGGCTACACCTTC. Amino acid sequence: CASSRSFIWTEANYGYTF.

In its sample, this clonotype was seen a few times. The V and J genes are TRBV14 and TRBJ2-6; tentatively, D is TRBD1 (5 bases). V dropped 4 bases and J dropped 12 bases, with 16 bases sitting between them. The CDR3 length is 14 residues. Germline values: CDR1 SGHDN, CDR2 FVKESK. CDR3 coding DNA: TGTGCCAGCAGCCCACAGACAGCTCCCCCCGTCCTGACTTTC. Its translation is CASSPQTAPPVLTF.

The chain employs TRBV29-1 and TRBJ2-7; D is unresolved. The CDR3 is 12 amino acids. Trimming took off 4 bases at V and 0 bases at J, with 7 bases between the two ends. Germline loops: CDR1 SQVTM, CDR2 ANQGSEA. The CDR3 DNA is TGCAGCGTTGCGGACGGCTCCTACGAGCAGTACTTC. It encodes CSVADGSYEQYF.

The chain carries TRBV20-1 and TRBJ2-3; 9 bases are a match to TRBD2. CDR3 size: 16 residues. The V gene end was trimmed by 3 bases and the J gene end by 3 bases; junction bases not matched to a gene: 10. Germline CDR1 is DFQATT and CDR2 is SNEGSKA (reference sequence). The CDR3, as DNA: TGCAGTGCTAGTTCTCTTCCTAGCGGGGTTACAGATACGCAGTATTTT. This encodes CSASSLPSGVTDTQYF.

This clonotype was seen only a few times. The chain couples TRBV7-9 to TRBJ2-2, with D uncertain. The CDR3 covers 14 residues. V was trimmed by 4 bases and J by 6 bases, leaving 12 bases between them. Per the germline V gene, CDR1 is SEHNR and CDR2 is FQNEAQ (reference sequence). CDR3: CASSSPLGAGELFF. The DNA of the CDR3 is TGTGCCAGCAGCTCACCTTTAGGCGCCGGGGAGCTGTTTTTT.

The rearrangement uses TRBV29-1 and TRBJ1-2; no reliable D call. Germline assignment: CDR1 SQVTM and CDR2 ANQGSEA. V was cut by 3 bases and J by 4 bases, with 18 bases left in between. This CDR3 is 15 amino acids long. The DNA of the CDR3 is TGCAGCGTTGACCGTTCTATTACACCTTTCTATGGCTACACCTTC. Translating it yields CSVDRSITPFYGYTF.

The rearrangement links TRBV23-1 to TRBJ1-3; 7 bases align to TRBD1. TRBV23-1 is placed among ORFs of uncertain function. Trimming removed 3 bases from V and 6 bases from J; junction bases left unmatched: 20. This CDR3 has 19 amino acids. The CDR3 here is CASSQKSRTGGLYENTIYF. DNA of the CDR3: TGCGCCAGCAGTCAGAAATCCCGGACAGGAGGATTATATGAAAACACCATATATTTT.

This clonotype was picked up one time. The chain employs TRBV5-1 and TRBJ2-7; D is perhaps TRBD2 (5 bases). This CDR3 has 14 amino acids. CDR1 and CDR2 from the germline V gene are SGHRS and YFSETQ. Trimming pared 3 bases from V and 3 bases from J, leaving 13 bases between. The DNA for the CDR3 is TGCGCCAGCAGCTCGGGATCTCTAGGCTACGAGCAGTACTTC. It codes for CASSSGSLGYEQYF.

The chain recombines TRBV7-8 with TRBJ2-3; no clear D gene. V was pared by 1 base and J by 1 base, with 12 bases between. Germline V gives CDR1 SGHVS, CDR2 FQNEAQ. The CDR3 runs 16 residues. The CDR3 DNA is TGTGCCAGCAGCTTAGAGGCCCTAGGTGGCACAGATACGCAGTATTTT. Its translation is CASSLEALGGTDTQYF.

The table lists this clonotype with a few counts. The genes are TRBV6-6 and TRBJ2-3; the D call may be TRBD1 or TRBD2 (5 bases each). V lost 6 bases, J lost 4 bases, and 14 bases lay in between. Germline V lookup: CDR1 MNHNY, CDR2 SVGAGI (reference sequence). CDR3 size: 14 residues. The CDR3 here is CASRFSRDPDTQYF. The CDR3 DNA sequence: TGTGCCAGCAGATTCTCACGGGACCCAGATACGCAGTATTTT.

This clonotype was detected only once. The chain employs TRBV5-6 and TRBJ1-2, with a weak D call TRBD1 (5 bases). The V end lost 2 bases, the J end lost 6 bases, and 11 bases lay between the germline ends. Germline CDR1 reads SGHDT; CDR2 reads YYEEEE. The CDR3 contains 13 residues. CDR3 sequence: CASSFRTFDGYTF. The DNA of the CDR3 is TGTGCCAGCAGCTTTAGGACATTTGATGGCTACACCTTC.

This clonotype has a handful of counts. The chain carries TRBV21-1 and TRBJ2-5; TRBD1 is the table's D call, not checked against the DNA. TRBV21-1 is a recognized pseudogene. The CDR3 loop spans 17 amino acids. The CDR3 coding sequence is TGTGCCAGCAGCAAAGCGCCGGGAAGTAGTCTTCAAGAGACCCAGTACTTC. This encodes CASSKAPGSSLQETQYF.

This clonotype was detected ten times or more. This rearrangement joins TRBV6-5 to TRBJ1-2; D gene ambiguous. Germline CDR1 reads MNHEY; CDR2 reads SVGAGI. The CDR3 is 15 amino acids. Trimming removed 0 bases from V and 7 bases from J, with 15 bases in between. The chain's CDR3 is CASSYSSPRRFGYTF. CDR3 DNA sequence: TGTGCCAGCAGTTACTCGAGCCCGAGGAGGTTTGGCTACACCTTC.